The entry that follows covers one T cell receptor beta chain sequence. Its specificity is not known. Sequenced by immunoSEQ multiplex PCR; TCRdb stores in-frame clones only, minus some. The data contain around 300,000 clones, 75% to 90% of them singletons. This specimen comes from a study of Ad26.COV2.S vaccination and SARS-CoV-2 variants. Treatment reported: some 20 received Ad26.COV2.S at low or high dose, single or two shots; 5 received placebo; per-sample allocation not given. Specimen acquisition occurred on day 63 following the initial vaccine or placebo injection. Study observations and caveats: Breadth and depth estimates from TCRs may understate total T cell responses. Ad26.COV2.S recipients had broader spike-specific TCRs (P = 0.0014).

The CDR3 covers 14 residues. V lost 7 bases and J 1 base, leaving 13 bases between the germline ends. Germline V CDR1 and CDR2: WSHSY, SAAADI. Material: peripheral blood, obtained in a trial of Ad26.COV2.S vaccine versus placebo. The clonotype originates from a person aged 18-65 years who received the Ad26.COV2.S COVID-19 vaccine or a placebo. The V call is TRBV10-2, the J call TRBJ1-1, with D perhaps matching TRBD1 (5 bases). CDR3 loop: CASTRDRENTEAFF. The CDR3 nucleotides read TGCGCCAGCACAAGAGACAGAGAGAACACTGAAGCTTTCTTT.